The 9 T cell receptor beta chains presented below share a single source sample, sequenced in a study of T cells in Graves' hyperthyroidism and ophthalmopathy. Researchers took RNA transcripts and amplified the TCR beta CDR3 regions from them. Primed by the HTBI set, a first-round RT-PCR was run on the TCR CDR3. MiXCR, applied by TCRdb to the multiplex PCR reads, yields one record per CDR3 protein. The data contain approximately 560,000 distinct CDR3 sequences, approximately 14% of them seen just once; the ten biggest clones take up under 8%. Sequencing was done on a sample of blood. The receptors come from a woman under 40 with Graves' hyperthyroidism.

This clonotype was found many times. The J gene is TRBJ2-1, the V gene TRBV14; 12 bases line up with TRBD2. The ends lost 4 bases at V and 9 bases at J; junction bases unmatched: 4. The CDR3 is made up of 14 amino acids. Germline CDR1 and CDR2: SGHDN and FVKESK. The CDR3 nucleotides read TGTGCCAGCAGCCCTAGCGGGAGGGCCCGTGAGCAGTTCTTC. This sequence encodes CASSPSGRAREQFF.

Concerning this clonotype: Possible read error: a much larger clone is one base away. CDR3 loop: CASSDGAVTDTQYF. CDR3 nucleotides: TGTGCCAGCAGTGATGGCGCCGTCACAGATACGCAGTATTTT. The chain carries TRBV6-1 and TRBJ2-3; D gene unclear. In germline, CDR1 is MNHNS, CDR2 SASEGT. V was cut by 3 bases and J by 2 bases, with 9 bases left in between. The CDR3 runs 14 residues.

This clonotype showed up many times. The chain couples TRBV7-3 to TRBJ1-1; D is uncertain. V dropped 2 bases and J dropped 1 base, with 14 bases sitting between them. Per the germline V gene, CDR1 is SGHTA and CDR2 is FQGTGA. This CDR3 has 16 amino acids. The CDR3 nucleotides read TGTGCCAGCAGCTTATCCGGGCCCCCCGGGAACACTGAAGCTTTCTTT. It encodes CASSLSGPPGNTEAFF.

In its sample, this clonotype was seen many times. This sequence joins TRBV3-1 and TRBJ2-2, with D unclear. Germline CDR1 reads LGHDT; CDR2 reads YNNKEL (reference sequence). CDR3 size: 12 residues. V dropped 2 bases and J dropped 6 bases, with 4 bases sitting between them. Here the CDR3 reads CASSQRAGELFF. As DNA, the CDR3 is TGTGCCAGCAGCCAACGGGCCGGGGAGCTGTTTTTT. The complete variable domain, with remaining parts taken from reference TRBV3-1 and TRBJ2-2, reads DTAVSQTPKYLVTQMGNDKSIKCEQNLGHDTMYWYKQDSKKFLKIMFSYNNKELIINETVPNRFSPKSPDKAHLNLHINSLELGDSAVYFCASSQRAGELFFGEGSRLTVL.

This clonotype was seen only a few times. This chain uses TRBV20-1 with TRBJ2-2; no clear D. Germline CDR1 DFQATT, CDR2 SNEGSKA (reference sequence). Trimming pared 0 bases from V and 7 bases from J, leaving 15 bases between. The CDR3 is 15 amino acids. The DNA of the CDR3 is TGCAGTGCTAGAGATCCTTCGAGGCCTGTCGGGGAGCTGTTTTTT. Protein: CSARDPSRPVGELFF.

The table lists this clonotype with many counts. The V gene is TRBV28, the J gene TRBJ1-1, with no clear D. CDR1 and CDR2 from the germline V gene are MDHEN and SYDVKM. The CDR3 is made up of 13 amino acids. V dropped 5 bases and J dropped 1 base, with 8 bases sitting between them. CDR3 sequence: CASSVPQNTEAFF. CDR3 DNA sequence: TGTGCCAGCAGTGTCCCGCAGAACACTGAAGCTTTCTTT.

This clonotype was recorded a few times. J is TRBJ1-2 and V is TRBV7-9; TRBD1 might be the D (5 bases). This CDR3 region has 16 residues. V lost 5 bases to trimming and J lost 3 bases, with 19 bases between them. The germline V gene encodes CDR1 SEHNR and CDR2 FQNEAQ (reference sequence). DNA of the CDR3: TGTGCCAGCAGCCTACCAGGGCTACAGGAGGACTATGGCTACACCTTC. Encoded protein: CASSLPGLQEDYGYTF.

The V and J genes are TRBV27 and TRBJ2-3; D is possibly TRBD1 (6 bases). From germline, CDR1 is MNHEY and CDR2 SMNVEV (reference sequence). The length of the CDR3 is 17 residues. Between the trimmed V and J ends, which lost 5 bases and 4 bases, there was a span of 22 bases. This chain's CDR3 is CASSLLGRGAAADTQYF. The CDR3 DNA follows: TGTGCCAGCAGTCTCCTGGGCAGGGGCGCAGCGGCAGATACGCAGTATTTT.

The count of this clonotype is one. The chain employs TRBV11-3 and TRBJ2-7; 13 positions match TRBD2. Germline values: CDR1 SGHNT, CDR2 YENEEA. Germline trimming cut 5 bases from V and 0 bases from J; bases unmatched to any gene: 13. CDR3 length: 19 residues. CDR3 residues: CASSTVGLAGSGRSYEQYF. CDR3 nucleotides: TGTGCCAGCAGCACCGTGGGACTAGCGGGAAGTGGGCGCTCCTACGAGCAGTACTTC.